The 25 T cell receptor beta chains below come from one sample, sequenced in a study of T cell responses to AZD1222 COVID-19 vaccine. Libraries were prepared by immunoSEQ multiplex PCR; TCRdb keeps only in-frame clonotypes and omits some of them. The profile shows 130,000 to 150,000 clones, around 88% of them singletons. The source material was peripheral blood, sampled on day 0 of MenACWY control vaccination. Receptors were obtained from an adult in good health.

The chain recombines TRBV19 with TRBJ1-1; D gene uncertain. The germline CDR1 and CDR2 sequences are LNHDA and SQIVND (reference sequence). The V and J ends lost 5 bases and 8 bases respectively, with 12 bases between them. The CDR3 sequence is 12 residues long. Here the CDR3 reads CASSLGFREAFF. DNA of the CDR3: TGTGCCAGTAGTCTCGGGTTCAGGGAAGCTTTCTTT.

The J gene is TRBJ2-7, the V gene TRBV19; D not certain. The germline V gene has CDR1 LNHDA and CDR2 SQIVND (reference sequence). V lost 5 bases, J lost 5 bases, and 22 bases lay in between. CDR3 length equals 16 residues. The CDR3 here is CASSPLRRDRLHEQYF. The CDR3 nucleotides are TGTGCCAGTAGTCCCCTTCGCCGCGACCGCCTCCACGAGCAGTACTTC.

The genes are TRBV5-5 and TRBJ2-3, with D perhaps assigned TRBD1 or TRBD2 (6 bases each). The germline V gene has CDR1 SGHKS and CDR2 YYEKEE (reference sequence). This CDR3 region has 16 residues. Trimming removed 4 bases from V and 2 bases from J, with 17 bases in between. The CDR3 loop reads CASSAIGGLVTDTQYF. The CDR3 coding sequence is TGTGCCAGCAGCGCGATCGGGGGCCTCGTCACAGATACGCAGTATTTT.

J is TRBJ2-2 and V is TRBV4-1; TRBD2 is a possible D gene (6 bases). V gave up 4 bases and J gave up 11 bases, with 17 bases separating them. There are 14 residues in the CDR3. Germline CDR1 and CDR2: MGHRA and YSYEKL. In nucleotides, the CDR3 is TGCGCCAGCAGCCTCTTCCTGGGGGGTCGAGAGCTGTTTTTT. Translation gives CASSLFLGGRELFF.

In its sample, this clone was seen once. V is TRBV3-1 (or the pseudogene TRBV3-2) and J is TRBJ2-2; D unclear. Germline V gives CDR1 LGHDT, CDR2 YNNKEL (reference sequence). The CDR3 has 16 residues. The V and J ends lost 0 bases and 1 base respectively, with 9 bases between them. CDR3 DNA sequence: TGTGCCAGCAGCCAAGATCGATGGCTGAACACCGGGGAGCTGTTTTTT. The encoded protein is CASSQDRWLNTGELFF.

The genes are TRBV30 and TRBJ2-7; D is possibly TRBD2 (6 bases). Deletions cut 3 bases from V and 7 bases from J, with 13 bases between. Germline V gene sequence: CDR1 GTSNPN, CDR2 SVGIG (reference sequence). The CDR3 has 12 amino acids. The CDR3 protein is CAWSSGDGEQYF. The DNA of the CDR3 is TGTGCCTGGAGCTCGGGGGATGGGGAGCAGTACTTC.

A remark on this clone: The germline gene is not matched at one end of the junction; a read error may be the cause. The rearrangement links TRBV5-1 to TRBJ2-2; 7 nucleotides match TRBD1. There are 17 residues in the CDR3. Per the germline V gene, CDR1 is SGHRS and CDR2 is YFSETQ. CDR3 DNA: TGCGCCAGCAGCCTAAGGGCTACGACAGGGAACCCCGGGGAGCTGTTTTTT. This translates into CASSLRATTGNPGELFF.

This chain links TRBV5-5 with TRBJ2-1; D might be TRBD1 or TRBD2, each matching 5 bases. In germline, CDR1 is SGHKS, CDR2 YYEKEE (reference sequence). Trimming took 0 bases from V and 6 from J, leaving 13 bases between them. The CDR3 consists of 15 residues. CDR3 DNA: TGTGCCAGCAGCTTGGGGACATCCCGGGGCAATGAGCAGTTCTTC. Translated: CASSLGTSRGNEQFF.

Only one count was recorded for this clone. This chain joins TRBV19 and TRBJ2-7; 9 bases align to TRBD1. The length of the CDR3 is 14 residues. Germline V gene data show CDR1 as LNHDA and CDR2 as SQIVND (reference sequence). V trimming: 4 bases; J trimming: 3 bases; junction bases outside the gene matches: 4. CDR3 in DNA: TGTGCCAGTAGTACGGACAGGGGACTCTACGAGCAGTACTTC. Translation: CASSTDRGLYEQYF. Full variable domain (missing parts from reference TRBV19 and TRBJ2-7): DGGITQSPKYLFRKEGQNVTLSCEQNLNHDAMYWYRQDPGQGLRLIYYSQIVNDFQKGDIAEGYSVSREKKESFPLTVTSAQKNPTAFYLCASSTDRGLYEQYFGPGTRLTVT.

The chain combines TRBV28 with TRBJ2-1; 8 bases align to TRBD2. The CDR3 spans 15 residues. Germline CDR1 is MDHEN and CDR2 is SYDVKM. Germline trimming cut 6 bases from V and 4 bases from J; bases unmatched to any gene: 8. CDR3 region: CASSPTSGPYNEQFF. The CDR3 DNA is TGTGCCAGCAGCCCCACTAGCGGTCCTTACAATGAGCAGTTCTTC.

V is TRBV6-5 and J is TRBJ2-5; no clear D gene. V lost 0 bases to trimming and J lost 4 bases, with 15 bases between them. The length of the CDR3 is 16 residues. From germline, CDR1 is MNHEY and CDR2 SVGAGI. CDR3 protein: CASSYSKTYATETQYF. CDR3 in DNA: TGTGCCAGCAGTTACTCGAAAACCTACGCCACAGAGACCCAGTACTTC.

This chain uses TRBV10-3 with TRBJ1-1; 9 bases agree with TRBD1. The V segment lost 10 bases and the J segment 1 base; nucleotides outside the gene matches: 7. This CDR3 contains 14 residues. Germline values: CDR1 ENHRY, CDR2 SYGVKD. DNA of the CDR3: TGTGCCACCGGACAGGGGCCTCCGAACACTGAAGCTTTCTTT. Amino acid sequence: CATGQGPPNTEAFF.

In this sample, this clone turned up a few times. This CDR3 is CASSFGKGGEQYF. In DNA form, the CDR3 reads TGTGCCAGCAGCTTCGGTAAGGGGGGCGAGCAGTACTTC. V and J are TRBV13 and TRBJ2-7, with D perhaps given as TRBD1 or TRBD2 (6 bases each). The V gene lost 3 bases and the J gene lost 6 bases, with 12 bases spanning the gap. CDR1 is PRHDT and CDR2 is FYEKMQ in the germline V gene (reference sequence). The CDR3 runs 13 residues.

As DNA, the CDR3 is TGTGCCAGCAGCGCCTTGGGGGGCTCTCCCTCCTACAATGAGCAGTTCTTC. It translates to CASSALGGSPSYNEQFF. The chain recombines TRBV27 with TRBJ2-1; D tentatively fits TRBD1 or TRBD2 (6 bases each). V lost 6 bases, J lost 0 bases, and 18 bases lay in between. The CDR3 sequence is 17 residues long. The germline CDR1 and CDR2 sequences are MNHEY and SMNVEV (reference sequence).

The CDR3 region is CASSEMRAEAFF. Written as DNA, the CDR3 is TGCGCCAGCAGTGAGATGCGAGCTGAAGCTTTCTTT. This chain uses TRBV10-2 with TRBJ1-1; D call uncertain. The CDR3 spans 12 residues. With 2 bases removed from V and 6 bases from J, the gap between germline ends came to 7 bases. The germline V gene has CDR1 WSHSY and CDR2 SAAADI.

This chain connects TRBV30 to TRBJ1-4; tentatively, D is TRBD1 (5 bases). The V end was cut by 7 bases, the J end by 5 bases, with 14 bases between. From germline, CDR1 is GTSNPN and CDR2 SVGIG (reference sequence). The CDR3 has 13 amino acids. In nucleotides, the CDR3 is TGTGCCTCGGCAGGGCGGGAGAATGAAAAACTGTTTTTT. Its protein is CASAGRENEKLFF.

CDR3 residues: CASAGGTTKNIQYF. The CDR3 DNA reads TGCGCCAGCGCTGGAGGGACGACCAAAAACATTCAGTACTTC. The rearrangement links TRBV5-1 to TRBJ2-4, with a tentative D call TRBD2 (6 bases). This CDR3 spans 14 amino acids. V was pared by 7 bases and J by 2 bases, with 13 bases between. The germline CDR1 and CDR2 sequences are SGHRS and YFSETQ.

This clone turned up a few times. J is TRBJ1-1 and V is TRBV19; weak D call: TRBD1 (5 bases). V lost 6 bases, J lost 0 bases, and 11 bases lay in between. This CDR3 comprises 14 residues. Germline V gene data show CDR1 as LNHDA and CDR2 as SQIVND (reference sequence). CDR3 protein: CASRWRGMNTEAFF. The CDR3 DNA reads TGTGCCAGTAGGTGGCGGGGGATGAACACTGAAGCTTTCTTT. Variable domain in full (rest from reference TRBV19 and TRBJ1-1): DGGITQSPKYLFRKEGQNVTLSCEQNLNHDAMYWYRQDPGQGLRLIYYSQIVNDFQKGDIAEGYSVSREKKESFPLTVTSAQKNPTAFYLCASRWRGMNTEAFFGQGTRLTVV.

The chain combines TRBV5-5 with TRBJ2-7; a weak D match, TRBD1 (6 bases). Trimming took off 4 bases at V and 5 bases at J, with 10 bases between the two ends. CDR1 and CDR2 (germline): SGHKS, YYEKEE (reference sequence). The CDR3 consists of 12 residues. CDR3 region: CASSPPGDEQYF. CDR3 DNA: TGTGCCAGCAGCCCCCCAGGGGACGAGCAGTACTTC.

CDR3 protein: CASSLRGGGSSNTEAFF. CDR3 bases: TGTGCCAGCAGCTTACGGGGCGGGGGGTCAAGTAACACTGAAGCTTTCTTT. The V gene is TRBV7-2, the J gene TRBJ1-1, with D tentatively TRBD1 (5 bases). With 2 bases removed from V and 2 bases from J, the gap between germline ends came to 18 bases. Germline V CDR1 and CDR2: SGHTA, FQGNSA. There are 17 residues in the CDR3.

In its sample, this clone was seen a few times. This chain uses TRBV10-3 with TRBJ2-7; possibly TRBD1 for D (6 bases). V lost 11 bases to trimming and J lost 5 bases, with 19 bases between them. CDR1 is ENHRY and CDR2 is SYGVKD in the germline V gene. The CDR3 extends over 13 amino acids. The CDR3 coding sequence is TGTGCCGTTGGATCTCAGAGGGGGAACGAGCAGTACTTC. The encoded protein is CAVGSQRGNEQYF.

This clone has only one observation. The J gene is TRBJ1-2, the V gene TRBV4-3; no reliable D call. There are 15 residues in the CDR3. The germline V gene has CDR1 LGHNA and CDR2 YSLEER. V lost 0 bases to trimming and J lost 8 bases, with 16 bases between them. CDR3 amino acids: CASSQEWTAVGGYTF. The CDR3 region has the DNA TGCGCCAGCAGCCAAGAATGGACGGCCGTTGGGGGCTACACCTTC.

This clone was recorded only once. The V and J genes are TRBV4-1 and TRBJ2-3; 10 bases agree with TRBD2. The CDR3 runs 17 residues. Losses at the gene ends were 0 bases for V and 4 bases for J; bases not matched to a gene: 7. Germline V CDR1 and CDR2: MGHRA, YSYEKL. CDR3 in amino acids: CASSQDRRSGRADTQYF. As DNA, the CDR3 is TGCGCCAGCAGCCAAGACCGTCGAAGCGGGAGGGCAGATACGCAGTATTTT.

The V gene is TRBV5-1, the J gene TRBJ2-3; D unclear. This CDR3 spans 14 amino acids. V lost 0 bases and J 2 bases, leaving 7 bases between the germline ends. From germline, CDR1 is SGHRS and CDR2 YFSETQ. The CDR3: CASSLGGPTDTQYF. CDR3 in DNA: TGCGCCAGCAGCTTGGGAGGTCCCACAGATACGCAGTATTTT.

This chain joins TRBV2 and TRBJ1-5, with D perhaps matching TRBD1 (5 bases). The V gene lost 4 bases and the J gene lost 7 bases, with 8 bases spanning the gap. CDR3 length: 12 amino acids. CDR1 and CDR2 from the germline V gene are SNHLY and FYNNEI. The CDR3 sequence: CASSAEGQPQHF. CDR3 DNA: TGTGCCAGCAGTGCGGAGGGGCAGCCCCAGCATTTT.